These T cell receptor beta chains were read from a single sample in a study of blood T cell repertoires in COVID-19. Using immunoSEQ multiplex PCR, the repertoire was profiled, and TCRdb retains in-frame clones only, with some absent. The repertoire has around 69,000 clones, 81% of them found once; the top ten carry 20%. The specimen was peripheral blood. The source of these receptors is a woman in her 70s with acute or convalescent COVID-19. Both conserved end residues are part of each CDR3. Each record gives: J gene, V gene, clone size, D gene, CDR3 DNA, CDR3 protein. A D gene is named only where the DNA matches it firmly. A clone size is listed for some rows: how often the clone was seen (once, few, many), or a class if it is expanded.

TRBJ2-7,TRBV14,.,TRBD2,TGTGCCAGCAGCCAACTAGCGGACTACTACGAGCAGTACTTC,CASSQLADYYEQYF
TRBJ1-2,TRBV6-6,.,.,TGTGCCAGCAGGCCTCCGGGGGAAGCCTATGGCTACACCTTC,CASRPPGEAYGYTF
TRBJ2-7,TRBV11-3,.,TRBD1,TGTGCCAGCAGCCCGGGACAGGGAGGAGAGCAGTACTTC,CASSPGQGGEQYF
TRBJ1-2,TRBV6-5,.,TRBD1,TGTGCCAGCAGGACAGGGACCACCCTGGGCTACACCTTC,CASRTGTTLGYTF
TRBJ1-1,TRBV6-1,.,.,TGTGCCAGCAGTGAACACAGGCTGGAGACTGAAGCTTTCTTT,CASSEHRLETEAFF
TRBJ2-2,TRBV5-1,.,TRBD2,TGCGCCAGCAGTCGGGAACCTAGCGGGAACACCGGGGAGCTGTTTTTT,CASSREPSGNTGELFF
TRBJ2-1,TRBV27,once,TRBD1,TGTGCCAGCAGTTTATCCAGGGGGATATACAATGAGCAGTTCTTC,CASSLSRGIYNEQFF
TRBJ1-1,TRBV5-1,.,TRBD1,TGCGCCAGCAGCTTGGTGTCAGGGGGAAACACTGAAGCTTTCTTT,CASSLVSGGNTEAFF
TRBJ1-2,TRBV28,.,TRBD1,TGTGCCAGCAACCACGGGACAGGGGGCTATGGCTACACCTTC,CASNHGTGGYGYTF
TRBJ2-7,TRBV28,.,.,TGTGCCAGCAGTTCTCAGCGGGACGAGCAGTACTTC,CASSSQRDEQYF
TRBJ2-7,TRBV5-1,.,TRBD1,TGCGCCAGCAGCCGCCGACAGGGGGACCACGAGCAGTACTTC,CASSRRQGDHEQYF